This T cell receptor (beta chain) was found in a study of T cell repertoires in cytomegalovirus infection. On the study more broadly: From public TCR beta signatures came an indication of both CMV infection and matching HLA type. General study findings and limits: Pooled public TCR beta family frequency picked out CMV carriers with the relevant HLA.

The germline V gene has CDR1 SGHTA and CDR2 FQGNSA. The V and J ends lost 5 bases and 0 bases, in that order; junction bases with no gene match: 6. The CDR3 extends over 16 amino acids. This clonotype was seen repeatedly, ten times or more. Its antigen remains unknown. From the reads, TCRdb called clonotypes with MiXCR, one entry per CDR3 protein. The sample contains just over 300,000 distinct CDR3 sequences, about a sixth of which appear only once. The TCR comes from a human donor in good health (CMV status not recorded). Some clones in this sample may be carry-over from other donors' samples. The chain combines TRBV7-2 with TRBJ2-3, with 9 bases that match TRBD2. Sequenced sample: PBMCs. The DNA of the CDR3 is TGTGCCAGCAGCCCACAGGCGGGGGGGAGCACAGATACGCAGTATTTT. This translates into CASSPQAGGSTDTQYF.